These 18 T cell receptor beta chains originate from one sample sequenced in a study of graft-versus-host responses after intestinal transplantation. No antigens are known for them. Repertoires were generated with immunoSEQ multiplex PCR, while TCRdb's copy carries only in-frame clones and drops some. The data hold tens of thousands of clones, with roughly 87% observed a single time. This specimen consisted of unstimulated CD8+ T cells sorted from spleen or lymph node cells, obtained before intestinal transplant. These receptors came from a human donor who received an intestinal transplant.

This clone was observed a few times. The chain carries TRBV2 and TRBJ2-2, with D unresolved. The germline V gene has CDR1 SNHLY and CDR2 FYNNEI. The CDR3 has 14 amino acids. Trimming stripped 3 bases from V and 5 bases from J, with 10 bases between. The CDR3: CASSDFGGTGELFF. Here the CDR3 DNA reads TGTGCCAGCAGTGATTTCGGTGGAACCGGGGAGCTGTTTTTT.

The V call is TRBV9, the J call TRBJ2-1; 10 nucleotides line up with TRBD2. The CDR3 has 15 residues. In germline, CDR1 is SGDLS, CDR2 YYNGEE. The V and J ends lost 4 bases and 5 bases, in that order; junction bases with no gene match: 6. The CDR3 spells CASSPGLAPNNEQFF. In nucleotides, the CDR3 is TGTGCCAGCAGCCCGGGACTAGCGCCTAACAATGAGCAGTTCTTC.

This chain connects TRBV5-1 to TRBJ2-7; D is unclear. From germline, CDR1 is SGHRS and CDR2 YFSETQ. V was cut by 2 bases and J by 2 bases, with 14 bases left in between. The CDR3 runs 15 residues. CDR3 in DNA: TGCGCCAGCAGCTTCCGAGGACCCCAAGCCTACGAGCAGTACTTC. Amino acids: CASSFRGPQAYEQYF.

This clone has only a few counts. V is TRBV28 and J is TRBJ2-7; D gene uncertain. The CDR3 length is 13 residues. The V end lost 2 bases, the J end lost 3 bases, and 8 bases lay between the germline ends. Germline CDR1 is MDHEN and CDR2 is SYDVKM. CDR3: CASSLGKLYEQYF. As DNA, the CDR3 is TGTGCCAGCAGTTTAGGGAAGCTCTACGAGCAGTACTTC.

The chain couples TRBV7-9 to TRBJ2-5; no clear D. V was clipped by 6 bases and J by 1 base, with 3 bases between them. The CDR3 runs 11 residues. The germline CDR1 and CDR2 sequences are SEHNR and FQNEAQ (reference sequence). CDR3 sequence reads: CASSSQETQYF. DNA of the CDR3: TGTGCCAGCAGTTCCCAAGAGACCCAGTACTTC.

The CDR3 region is CASSLAGTVWSYEQYF. The DNA for the CDR3 is TGTGCCAGCAGCTTAGCCGGGACAGTATGGAGCTACGAGCAGTACTTC. The V and J genes are TRBV5-7 and TRBJ2-7; TRBD1 matches at 7 bases. TRBV5-7 is an ORF; its function is uncertain. V shed 2 bases and J 3 bases; nucleotides not matched to a gene: 11. This CDR3 is 16 amino acids long.

The chain uses TRBV10-3 and TRBJ2-2; TRBD2 agrees at 11 bases. The CDR3 is 18 residues long. Germline assignment: CDR1 ENHRY and CDR2 SYGVKD. J gave up 3 bases and V 10 bases, and 16 bases lay outside the gene matches. The CDR3, as DNA: TGTGCCACCCTCACAGGGCTAGCGGGAGGCAGAGACACCGGGGAGCTGTTTTTT. It encodes CATLTGLAGGRDTGELFF.

The chain is built from TRBV4-1 and TRBJ2-5, with a possible D match to TRBD2 (6 bases). Trimming pared 0 bases from V and 8 bases from J, leaving 10 bases between. In germline, CDR1 is MGHRA, CDR2 YSYEKL. The CDR3 is 13 residues long. DNA for the CDR3: TGCGCCAGCAGCCAAGAAGTGGGAGGAACCCAGTACTTC. It translates to CASSQEVGGTQYF.

This clone was detected a few times. Other DNA sequences in the same sample also yield this CDR3. CDR3 nucleotides: TGCGCCAGCAGCCAAGGGCTAGCGGGGGCCTACGAGCAGTACTTC. It codes for CASSQGLAGAYEQYF. The J gene is TRBJ2-7, the V gene TRBV4-1; 10 nucleotides match TRBD2. The ends lost 1 base at V and 2 bases at J; junction bases unmatched: 2. CDR3 length: 15 residues. Germline V gene sequence: CDR1 MGHRA, CDR2 YSYEKL.

The chain is built from TRBV15 and TRBJ2-7; unclear D gene. V was trimmed by 0 bases and J by 2 bases, leaving 5 bases between them. Per the germline V gene, CDR1 is LNHNV and CDR2 is YYDKDF (reference sequence). This CDR3 contains 13 residues. This chain's CDR3 is CATSRDMTYEQYF. In DNA, the CDR3 is TGTGCCACCAGCAGAGATATGACCTACGAGCAGTACTTC.

V is TRBV6-1 and J is TRBJ2-1; D is ambiguous. Germline CDR1 is MNHNS and CDR2 is SASEGT. The CDR3 extends over 14 amino acids. Trimming pared 2 bases from V and 3 bases from J, leaving 8 bases between. CDR3 coding DNA: TGTGCCAGCAGTGAACAGGCTTACTACAATGAGCAGTTCTTC. Protein: CASSEQAYYNEQFF.

V gene TRBV11-2 combines with J gene TRBJ2-1, with D possibly TRBD1 on 6 matching bases. Germline assignment: CDR1 SGHAT and CDR2 FQNNGV. The CDR3 loop spans 17 amino acids. V lost 0 bases, J lost 3 bases, and 15 bases lay in between. The DNA of the CDR3 is TGTGCCAGCAGCTTAGATCCTCCGGGACACATCTACAATGAGCAGTTCTTC. It encodes CASSLDPPGHIYNEQFF.

Notes on this clone: This may come from a read error, since a much larger clone is one base off. Within the sample, other DNA sequences also encode this same CDR3. The chain has TRBV6-5 and TRBJ2-3; D not certain. Trimming took off 2 bases at V and 1 base at J, with 1 base between the two ends. This CDR3 region has 12 residues. Per germline, CDR1 MNHEY and CDR2 SVGAGI. The CDR3 nucleotides are TGTGCCAGCAGTTACGGCACAGATACGCAGTATTTT. Protein sequence: CASSYGTDTQYF.

The chain has TRBV15 and TRBJ1-2, with D maybe TRBD1 (6 bases). Trimming cost V 0 bases and J 5 bases, with 13 bases left between them. The V gene's germline CDR1 is LNHNV and CDR2 YYDKDF (reference sequence). This CDR3 spans 15 amino acids. The CDR3 sequence: CATSRDRTDPYGYTF. In DNA, the CDR3 is TGTGCCACCAGCAGAGATCGGACAGATCCTTATGGCTACACCTTC.

This sequence joins TRBV7-6 and TRBJ2-1; 7 positions match TRBD1. The CDR3 runs 14 residues. V lost 2 bases, J lost 6 bases, and 4 bases stayed unmatched. Germline lookup yields CDR1 SGHVS and CDR2 FNYEAQ. The CDR3 reads CASSLKGQFNEQFF. The CDR3 DNA reads TGTGCCAGCAGCTTAAAGGGACAGTTCAATGAGCAGTTCTTC. The complete variable domain, with remaining parts taken from reference TRBV7-6 and TRBJ2-1, reads GAGVSQSPRYKVTKRGQDVALRCDPISGHVSLYWYRQALGQGPEFLTYFNYEAQQDKSGLPNDRFSAERPEGSISTLTIQRTEQRDSAMYRCASSLKGQFNEQFFGPGTRLTVL.

CDR3 amino acids: CASSLLPPGLAGGISTDTQYF. CDR3 DNA: TGTGCCAGCAGTTTGTTACCTCCGGGACTAGCGGGAGGGATAAGCACAGATACGCAGTATTTT. The chain combines TRBV28 with TRBJ2-3; 16 nucleotides agree with TRBD2. The V gene end was trimmed by 3 bases and the J gene end by 0 bases; junction bases not matched to a gene: 12. The CDR3 covers 21 residues. CDR1 and CDR2 from the germline V gene are MDHEN and SYDVKM. Full variable domain (missing parts from reference TRBV28 and TRBJ2-3): DVKVTQSSRYLVKRTGEKVFLECVQDMDHENMFWYRQDPGLGLRLIYFSYDVKMKEKGDIPEGYSVSREKKERFSLILESASTNQTSMYLCASSLLPPGLAGGISTDTQYFGPGTRLTVL.

This clone came up once. The rearrangement links TRBV4-2 to TRBJ2-3; unclear D gene. The CDR3 totals 13 residues. V was pared by 3 bases and J by 6 bases, with 10 bases between. Germline V gene lookup returns CDR1 LGHNA and CDR2 YNFKEQ. CDR3 sequence reads: CASSQGSVDTQYF. The CDR3 nucleotides are TGTGCCAGCAGCCAGGGTAGTGTTGATACGCAGTATTTT.

This clone has more than one count but fewer than ten. The chain couples TRBV2 to TRBJ1-1, with TRBD1 identical over 9 bases. Germline values: CDR1 SNHLY, CDR2 FYNNEI. The V segment lost 7 bases and the J segment 7 bases; nucleotides outside the gene matches: 13. The CDR3 runs to 15 residues. The CDR3 region has the DNA TGTGCCAGCATCCCCCCCCCGGACAGGGGTAGTGAAGCTTTCTTT. Protein: CASIPPPDRGSEAFF.